This T cell receptor (beta chain) was obtained from a study of STAT5B mutations in CD4+ large granular lymphocyte leukemia (dated by TCRdb to 2022 to 2024). Broadly, across the study: Among the healthy controls, the CDR3 'QG' motif was associated with a particular HLA allele. The study compared the TCRbeta repertoires of patients with CD4+ T-cell large granular lymphocyte leukemia against those of healthy blood donors. Flow cytometry performed on FACSCanto II or FACSVerse showed that the purified fractions had more than 95% purity among lymphocytes. Beyond this particular receptor, the publication reports: The data were not HLA-matched, and the relatively small sample size could explain the higher clonality seen in CD4+ compared with CD8+ T-LGLL. Greater clonality appeared to be present in CD4-sorted patient repertoires than in healthy CD4+ repertoires, and the difference was retained after the putative leukemic clones were removed. TRBV06-family usage was enriched among the top patient clones (8/27) compared with healthy controls (2/35). The main leukemic clonotypes were found to be private to each patient, although 25% of the main leukemic clonotypes were detected at low frequency in the non-leukemic repertoires of other patients.

Buffy coats from 35 to 45 blood donors, supplied by the Finnish Red Cross blood service, were used as healthy controls. All TCR-sequenced material derived from peripheral blood: patient blood samples and healthy donor buffy coats. Peripheral blood mononuclear cells were isolated by Ficoll-Hypaque gradient centrifugation. CD4+ cells were magnetically purified from the buffy coats of healthy controls. Genomic DNA was extracted using the Gentra Puregene Cell and Tissue kit, and a Qubit 2.0 fluorometer was used to quantify it. The immunoSEQ assay at survey resolution was applied to genomic DNA for sequencing of TCRbeta rearrangements. The source study handled its data this way. In the TCR sequencing data, the lowest productive clonotype frequency that could be detected was 2.59 x 10-5. Only productive TCRbeta rearrangements, defined as complete and in-frame sequences, were included in the analyses. The clonality of each sample was calculated as Simpson clonality in the immunoSEQ Analyzer version 3.0. Clones were binned by frequency as very rare, small, medium, large (1-20%) or hyperexpanded (>20%). Generation probabilities were estimated with OLGA 1.2.3, V-gene circos plots were made with VDJtools, specificities were looked up in VDJdb, and CDR3 motifs were identified with GLIPH. TCRdb took this table from immuneACCESS and kept in-frame rearrangements with V and J called. Such tables lack part of the clones; where checked against another copy, unresolved V genes explain under half of the gap, and the rest is unexplained. The DNA was the basis for D and trimming; V, J and clone size are from that table. A total of about 30,000 clones appear in this sample, around 84% of them only once. The ten largest clones capture over 2.5% of the sample.

Based on the germline V gene, the CDR1 and CDR2 sequences are SQVTM and ANQGSEA. The CDR3 measures 12 amino acids from cysteine to phenylalanine. Only the CDR3 portion is preserved as DNA: 36 bases, with reading frame beginning at the first base. Trimming costs V 5 bases and J 3 bases, and their ends lie 8 bases apart. Comment on this clone: The specificity of this receptor is unknown. Within one base of it there is no much larger clone, and no base qualities were kept.

What was sequenced was CD4+ T cells from blood buffy coats. This TCR was recovered from a human donor in good health. The chain was built from TRBV29-1 and TRBJ2-1; the D gene cannot be resolved reliably. CDR3 loop: CSVTTSYNEQFF. The DNA sequence is TGCAGCGTTACCACAAGCTACAATGAGCAGTTCTTC.